This is a list of T cell receptor beta chains from one sample in a study of cytomegalovirus exposure and HLA in healthy donors. Repertoires were generated with immunoSEQ multiplex PCR, while TCRdb's copy carries only in-frame clones and drops some. The data show about 190,000 clones, with around 86% seen just once and approximately 1.9% held by the top ten. Source material: PBMCs. The source is a woman between 18 and 29 years old in good health and CMV-seronegative. The CDR3 runs from the conserved cysteine through the conserved F or W. Each record gives: clone size, J gene, D gene, V gene, CDR3 DNA, CDR3 protein. The D gene is left open where the match is weak. Clone size is not always given. Where it is, it says once, few, many or a class for expanded clones.

-,TRBJ2-7,TRBD2,TRBV9,TGTGCCAGCAGCGTAGCAGCGGGAGGTATCTACGAGCAGTACTTC,CASSVAAGGIYEQYF
-,TRBJ2-7,TRBD1,TRBV18,TGTGCCAGCTCACCACGCGAGGGGGCCGGTGACGAGCAGTACTTC,CASSPREGAGDEQYF
-,TRBJ2-1,-,TRBV5-1,TGCGCCAGCAGCTTGACTCTAGACGGGTACAATGAGCAGTTCTTC,CASSLTLDGYNEQFF
-,TRBJ1-1,TRBD1,TRBV4-3,TGCGCCAGCAGCCAAGAACCCCTGACAGGGGGCACTGAAGCTTTCTTT,CASSQEPLTGGTEAFF
once,TRBJ2-7,TRBD1,TRBV19,TGTGCCAGTATGGAGACAGGGGGCGTCTACGAGCAGTACTTC,CASMETGGVYEQYF
-,TRBJ1-2,-,TRBV10-3,TGTGCCATCAGTGAGGGGGTAGGGATACTAGATGGCTACACCTTC,CAISEGVGILDGYTF
-,TRBJ2-7,-,TRBV5-6,TGTGCCAGCAGCTTGGAACTGAGGGGGTCCTACGAGCAGTACTTC,CASSLELRGSYEQYF
-,TRBJ1-6,-,TRBV5-1,TGCGCCAGCAGCCAAGGACAGTGGGAAAGCTCCTATAATTCACCCCTCCACTTT,CASSQGQWESSYNSPLHF
once,TRBJ1-3,-,TRBV22-1,TGTCCTGGGAGCTCCCCCGGATTGACGGGAGGCTCTGGAAACACCATATATTTT,CPGSSPGLTGGSGNTIYF
-,TRBJ1-2,-,TRBV27,TGTGCCAGCGGTGAGGGGGATAACTATGGCTACACCTTC,CASGEGDNYGYTF
-,TRBJ2-3,-,TRBV30,TGTGCCTGGAGTAGAGGACTTAACACAGATACGCAGTATTTT,CAWSRGLNTDTQYF
-,TRBJ1-4,TRBD1,TRBV5-1,TGCGCCAGCAGCCCCCGGGACAGATTGAATGAAAAACTGTTTTTT,CASSPRDRLNEKLFF
-,TRBJ2-7,TRBD2,TRBV6-1,TGTGCCAGCAAGGCGACTAGCGGGATTCCCTACGAGCAGTACTTC,CASKATSGIPYEQYF
-,TRBJ2-3,TRBD2,TRBV18,TGTGCCAGCTCACTAGGGACTAGCGGGAGCACAGATACGCAGTATTTT,CASSLGTSGSTDTQYF
-,TRBJ2-5,TRBD1,TRBV5-1,TGCGCCAGCAGCTTGGGAGGGACAGGGGAAGAGACCCAGTACTTC,CASSLGGTGEETQYF
-,TRBJ1-6,-,TRBV27,TGTGCCAGCAGTCTCCCCTGGGAGAATTCACCCCTCCACTTT,CASSLPWENSPLHF
-,TRBJ2-2,TRBD2,TRBV10-2,TGCGCCAGCAGTGAGTGGGAGGGGACCGGGGAGCTGTTTTTT,CASSEWEGTGELFF
-,TRBJ2-1,TRBD1,TRBV9,TGTGCCAGCAGCGTAGGGGGACAGGGCGCCTACAATGAGCAGTTCTTC,CASSVGGQGAYNEQFF
-,TRBJ2-3,TRBD2,TRBV11-2,TGTGCCAGCAGCCGGACTAGCGGGAGAGATACGCAGTATTTT,CASSRTSGRDTQYF
-,TRBJ2-7,-,TRBV11-2,TGTGCCAGCAGCGGCTCATACGAGCAGTACTTC,CASSGSYEQYF
-,TRBJ2-5,-,TRBV29-1,TGCAGCGTTGGGTGGCAGGGGAGAACGGAGACCCAGTACTTC,CSVGWQGRTETQYF
-,TRBJ1-3,-,TRBV7-9,TGTGCCAGCATACCCGGGGGGGGGCACTCTGGAAACACCATATATTTT,CASIPGGGHSGNTIYF
-,TRBJ2-1,TRBD2,TRBV4-2,TGTGCCAGCAGCCAAGATGCGGGGGTCTACAATGAGCAGTTCTTC,CASSQDAGVYNEQFF
-,TRBJ2-5,TRBD1,TRBV27,TGTGCCAGCAGTTTATCGGGACAGGGGTTGGGGACCCAGTACTTC,CASSLSGQGLGTQYF
-,TRBJ1-2,TRBD1,TRBV27,TGTGCCAGCAGTCCCTTATCACAGGGGCCCTATGGCTACACCTTC,CASSPLSQGPYGYTF
-,TRBJ2-7,-,TRBV4-2,TGTGCCAGCAGCCAAAAGACTCGTCGGGGTAGCCATCAGTTATCCTACGAGCAGTACTTC,CASSQKTRRGSHQLSYEQYF
-,TRBJ2-5,TRBD1,TRBV6-5,TGTGCCAGCAATACAGGGGGCCCCCATGGAGAGACCCAGTACTTC,CASNTGGPHGETQYF
-,TRBJ1-2,-,TRBV5-1,TGCGCCAGCAGCAGGGGGACCTTGGACTATGGCTACACCTTC,CASSRGTLDYGYTF